This is a list of T cell receptor beta chains from one sample in a study of T cells in Graves' hyperthyroidism and ophthalmopathy. TCRdb processed the multiplex PCR reads anew with MiXCR; each CDR3 protein has one entry. The table records some 550,000 distinct CDR3 sequences, roughly a sixth of them present only once. The specimen sequenced was blood. These receptors were taken from a woman in her forties with Graves' ophthalmopathy. CDR3s include the opening cysteine and the closing phenylalanine or tryptophan. Fields, in order: V gene, D gene, J gene, clone size, CDR3 DNA, CDR3 protein. The D gene is left open where the match is weak. Clone size appears in some rows only: once, few, many, or a class for an expanded clone.

>TRBV5-1|.|TRBJ2-6|few
TGCGCCAGCAGGTTCGACTCTGGGGCCAACGTCCTGACTTTC
CASRFDSGANVLTF
>TRBV20-1|.|TRBJ1-5|.
TGCAGTGCTAGACACCCCACAGGCAATCAGCCCCAGCATTTT
CSARHPTGNQPQHF
>TRBV28|.|TRBJ1-1|.
TGTGCCAGCAGAATGGGACAAGCGAACACTGAAGCTTTCTTT
CASRMGQANTEAFF
>TRBV7-9|.|TRBJ1-2|many
TGTGCCAGCAGCGAAGCTGCCAGGGAAGGGTCTGGCTACACCTTC
CASSEAAREGSGYTF
>TRBV5-1|.|TRBJ2-5|many
TGCGCCAGCAGCTTCACCCTAGAGACCCAGTACTTC
CASSFTLETQYF
>TRBV19|.|TRBJ2-1|few
TGTGCCAGTAGTCAGGGTAGTGTTCGGAATGAGCAGTTCTTC
CASSQGSVRNEQFF
>TRBV12-3/TRBV12-4|TRBD2|TRBJ2-3|few
TGTGCCAGCAGTCCTAGCGGGGGGTTGGAGGATACGCAGTATTTT
CASSPSGGLEDTQYF
>TRBV12-3/TRBV12-4|.|TRBJ2-3|many
TGTGCCAGCAGCTTAAGTGACTCTAGCACAGATACGCAGTATTTT
CASSLSDSSTDTQYF
>TRBV6-5|.|TRBJ1-3|.
TGTGCCAGCAGTTACGGCCCCTCTGGAAACACCATATATTTT
CASSYGPSGNTIYF
>TRBV28|.|TRBJ2-1|many
TGTGCCAGCAGTTTGAAAGGGCTCGCCTACAATGAGCAGTTCTTC
CASSLKGLAYNEQFF
>TRBV20-1|.|TRBJ2-3|many
TGCAGTGCTAGGGGGGGCGGGAGTGGCACAGATACGCAGTATTTT
CSARGGGSGTDTQYF
>TRBV6-5|.|TRBJ1-1|many
TGTGCCAGCAGTTACGTCTCTGAAGCTTTCTTT
CASSYVSEAFF
>TRBV5-6|.|TRBJ1-4|few
TGTGCCAGCAGCTTGGAGTTCAACGGAAAACTGTTTTTT
CASSLEFNGKLFF
>TRBV20-1|.|TRBJ1-1|many
TGCAGTGCTATGTCGGGGGGTAGCGGCGCTGAAGCTTTCTTT
CSAMSGGSGAEAFF
>TRBV20-1|.|TRBJ2-1|many
TGCAGTGCTAGATGGGGGGAGATTCAGGAGCAGTTCTTC
CSARWGEIQEQFF
>TRBV2|TRBD2|TRBJ2-3|many
TGTGCCAGCAGTAGGGTGACGGGGGGGGCCACAGATACGCAGTATTTT
CASSRVTGGATDTQYF
>TRBV20-1|.|TRBJ2-7|few
TGCAGTGCTAGCAATTACGAGCAGTACTTC
CSASNYEQYF
>TRBV6-2/TRBV6-3|.|TRBJ2-5|.
TGTGCCATCAGTGGCGGACAGCAAGAGACCCAGTACTTC
CAISGGQQETQYF
>TRBV4-1|.|TRBJ2-5|few
TGTGCCAGCAGCCAAAGGGGGGGTTCGGAGACCCAGTACTTC
CASSQRGGSETQYF
>TRBV24-1|.|TRBJ2-2|few
TGTGCCACCAGTGATGAAGTGGAGGACTACACCGGGGAGCTGTTTTTT
CATSDEVEDYTGELFF
>TRBV3-1|.|TRBJ1-3|many
TGTGCCAGCAGCCAACCAGGTGCTGGAAACACCATATATTTT
CASSQPGAGNTIYF
>TRBV29-1|TRBD1|TRBJ2-2|.
TGCAGCGCCGGGACAGGTGGTGGGGAGCTGTTTTTT
CSAGTGGGELFF
>TRBV9|.|TRBJ2-3|.
TGTGCCAGCAACCGCCAGTCGGCTAGCACAGATACGCAGTATTTT
CASNRQSASTDTQYF
>TRBV6-6|.|TRBJ2-5|many
TGTGCCAGCAGTTACGAGTCTAGAGGGGCCCAGTACTTC
CASSYESRGAQYF
>TRBV29-1|.|TRBJ2-1|many
TGCAGCGTTGTGCCAGGGCACAATGAGCAGTTCTTC
CSVVPGHNEQFF
>TRBV29-1|TRBD2|TRBJ2-5|.
TGCAGCGTTGACGCGGGGGGGTCCCAAGAGGCCCAGTACTTC
CSVDAGGSQEAQYF
>TRBV18|.|TRBJ2-7|many
TGTGCCAGCTCACCACACAGCCAACCCTACGAGCAGTACTTC
CASSPHSQPYEQYF
>TRBV10-3|.|TRBJ1-2|many
TGTGCCATCAGTGTGGGTAGCCACTATGGCTACACCTTC
CAISVGSHYGYTF
>TRBV18|TRBD2|TRBJ2-2|once
TGTGCCAGCTCACCTCAGGGACTAGACACCGGGGAGCTGTTTTTT
CASSPQGLDTGELFF
>TRBV2|TRBD1|TRBJ1-3|.
TGTGCCAGCAGTCCACACAGGGGACCTGGAAACACCATATATTTT
CASSPHRGPGNTIYF
>TRBV13|TRBD1|TRBJ1-1|many
TGTGCCAGCAGCGATAGGGTACAGGGGGCCAGGACTGAAGCTTTCTTT
CASSDRVQGARTEAFF
>TRBV12-3/TRBV12-4|.|TRBJ2-5|.
TGTGCCAGCAGTGCGTATTGGGAGTCGGAGACCCAGTACTTC
CASSAYWESETQYF
>TRBV20-1|TRBD1|TRBJ1-1|few
TGCAGTGCTGATAATTCGGGACAGCCGAACACTGAAGCTTTCTTT
CSADNSGQPNTEAFF
>TRBV24-1|TRBD1|TRBJ2-1|once
TGTGCCACCAGTGATTCAACAGGGGCGCAGTTCTTC
CATSDSTGAQFF
>TRBV30|.|TRBJ1-3|many
TGTGCCTGGGCCGACAGGGGAAACACCATATATTTT
CAWADRGNTIYF
>TRBV19|.|TRBJ1-1|few
TGTGCCAGTAGTCCAGCGTACACTGAAGCTTTCTTT
CASSPAYTEAFF
>TRBV7-8|.|TRBJ2-2|few
TGTGCCAGCAGCTTTACAGGTGTTATGAACACCGGGGAGCTGTTTTTT
CASSFTGVMNTGELFF
>TRBV4-1|.|TRBJ1-2|.
TGCGCCAGCAGCCAAGATTCCCCTTCAGTTCCCAATGGCTACACCTTC
CASSQDSPSVPNGYTF
>TRBV27|.|TRBJ1-5|many
TGTGCCAGCAGTTTTCAGGATAGCAATCAGCCCCAGCATTTT
CASSFQDSNQPQHF
>TRBV2|TRBD1|TRBJ1-1|few
TGTGCCAGCAGTGGGACGGACAGGGCGGTGAACACTGAAGCTTTCTTT
CASSGTDRAVNTEAFF
>TRBV19|TRBD1|TRBJ1-3|.
TGTGCCAGTAGTATCGGACAGGGAAGAACTGGAAACACCATATATTTT
CASSIGQGRTGNTIYF
>TRBV5-1|.|TRBJ1-5|.
TGCGCCAGCAGCCCGGGTGGGGTTGTGAATCAGCCCCAGCATTTT
CASSPGGVVNQPQHF
>TRBV5-6|.|TRBJ2-7|.
TGTGCCAGCACCCCGAGGACGAACTCCTACGAGCAGTACTTC
CASTPRTNSYEQYF
>TRBV3-1|.|TRBJ1-4|few
TGTGCCAGCAGCCTCGAGAGGGGTTTTAATGAAAAACTGTTTTTT
CASSLERGFNEKLFF
>TRBV5-1|TRBD1|TRBJ2-7|few
TGCGCCAGCAGCATGACAGGGTTAGGCAACGAGCAGTACTTC
CASSMTGLGNEQYF
>TRBV6-1|.|TRBJ1-4|few
TGTGCCAGCAGGGCACCCTCCGGACAATTAACGAGGAGGGCGAATGAAAAACTGTTTTTT
CASRAPSGQLTRRANEKLFF
>TRBV20-1|TRBD2|TRBJ2-7|few
TGCAGTGCTAAGGGGCCCTTAGCGGGGGGCTCCTACGAGCAGTACTTC
CSAKGPLAGGSYEQYF
>TRBV29-1|.|TRBJ1-2|.
TGCAGCGCCCGAGGAGGCGGCCTCGACTATGGCTACACCTTC
CSARGGGLDYGYTF
>TRBV5-5|TRBD1|TRBJ1-2|many
TGTGCCAGCAGCATACGTCCGGGACAGGGGGCGAGCTACACCTTC
CASSIRPGQGASYTF
>TRBV12-3/TRBV12-4|.|TRBJ1-4|few
TGTGCCAGCAGGTTGGAATCAACTAATGAAAAACTGTTTTTT
CASRLESTNEKLFF
>TRBV20-1|TRBD2|TRBJ2-1|few
TGCAGTGCGGGGAGCGGGAGGGGTAACAATGAGCAGTTCTTC
CSAGSGRGNNEQFF